The clone carrying this TCR beta chain was observed many times. Its antigen is not identified. This entry is derived from a study of T cells in Graves' hyperthyroidism and ophthalmopathy. What was amplified from RNA transcripts were TCR beta CDR3 regions. HTBI primers drove first-round RT-PCR of the TCR CDR3. TCRdb re-called the multiplex PCR reads through MiXCR, storing one row per CDR3 protein. The table has about 180,000 distinct CDR3 sequences, approximately 15% seen once. CDR3 size: 12 residues. Germline CDR1 is MNHEY and CDR2 is SVGAGI. With 2 bases clipped from V and 13 bases from J, the junction kept 6 bases outside the gene matches. Broader study findings: Most thyroid clonotypes expanded above 0.001 were also detected in blood.

The TCR comes from a woman aged 50 to 60 with Graves' hyperthyroidism. The rearrangement joins TRBV6-5 to TRBJ1-2; 8 bases map to TRBD1. Sequencing input: blood. The CDR3 nucleotides read TGTGCCAGCAGTTACCAGGACAGGGCCGGCACCTTC. It translates to CASSYQDRAGTF.